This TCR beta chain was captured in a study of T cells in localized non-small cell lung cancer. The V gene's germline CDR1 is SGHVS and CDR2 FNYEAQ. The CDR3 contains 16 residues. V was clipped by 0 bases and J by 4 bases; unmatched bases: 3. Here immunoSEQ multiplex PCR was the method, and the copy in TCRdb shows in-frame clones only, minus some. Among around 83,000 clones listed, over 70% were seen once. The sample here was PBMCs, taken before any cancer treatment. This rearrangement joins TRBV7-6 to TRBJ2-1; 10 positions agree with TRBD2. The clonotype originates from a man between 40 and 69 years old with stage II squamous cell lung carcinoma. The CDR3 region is CASSLAAGGAYNEQFF. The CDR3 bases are TGTGCCAGCAGCTTAGCAGCGGGGGGGGCATACAATGAGCAGTTCTTC.